This TCR beta chain was sequenced during a study of post-analysis software for immune sequencing data. Study outcomes and limitations: Diversity measured as normalized Chao1 was significantly lower in multiple sclerosis patients than in controls. Five or six TRBV segments (TRBV5-6, TRBV5-1 and TRBV20-1 among them) occurred more frequently in patients than in controls.

Presence of unique molecular identifiers characterized the TCR beta cDNA libraries. MiXCR, run by TCRdb on the PCR reads, gives a single entry per CDR3 protein. Of roughly 400,000 distinct CDR3 sequences listed, about 40% are singletons. Notes on this clonotype: Antigen: not known.

Trimming cost V 7 bases and J 8 bases, with 17 bases left between them. The CDR3 sequence is 13 residues long. The V gene's germline CDR1 is MNHEY and CDR2 SVGAGI. This clonotype was obtained from a girl under 10 years old with multiple sclerosis. J is TRBJ1-2 and V is TRBV6-5; perhaps TRBD1 as D (6 bases). The sample was blood. CDR3 in DNA: TGTGCCAGCATGCCCAGGGGTACAGAGGGCTACACCTTC. Translating gives CASMPRGTEGYTF.